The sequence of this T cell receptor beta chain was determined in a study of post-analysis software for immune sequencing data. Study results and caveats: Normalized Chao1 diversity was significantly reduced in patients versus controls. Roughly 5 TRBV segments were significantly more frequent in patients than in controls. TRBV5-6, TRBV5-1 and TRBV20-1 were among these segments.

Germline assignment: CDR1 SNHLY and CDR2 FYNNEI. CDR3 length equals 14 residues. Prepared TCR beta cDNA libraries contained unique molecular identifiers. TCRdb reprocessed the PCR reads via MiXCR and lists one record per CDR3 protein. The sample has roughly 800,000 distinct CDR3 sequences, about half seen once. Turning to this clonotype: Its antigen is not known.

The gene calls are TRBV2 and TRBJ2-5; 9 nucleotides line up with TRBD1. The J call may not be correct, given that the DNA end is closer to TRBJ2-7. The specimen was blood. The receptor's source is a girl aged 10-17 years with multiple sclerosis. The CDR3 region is CASRGGTGSYEQYF. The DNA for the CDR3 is TGTGCCAGCAGGGGCGGGACAGGGAGCTACGAGCAGTACTTC.